The clone carrying this T cell receptor (beta chain) has a single count. The data derive from a study of blood T cell repertoires in COVID-19. As for the study in general: From the United States, Italy and Spain came samples of acute and convalescent COVID-19. Sources were T cells, B-cell-depleted T cells, or PBMCs; the material itself was cDNA or gDNA.

V gave up 4 bases and J gave up 4 bases, with 9 bases separating them. The V gene's germline CDR1 is SGHNT and CDR2 YYREEE (reference sequence). CDR3 size: 13 residues. Per the original data handling: The authors estimated nucleated cell counts from reference gene primer amplification. Data came from immunoSEQ multiplex PCR; TCRdb stores just in-frame clones and leaves some out. V and J calls and clone size are given by that table; D and trimming were obtained from the DNA. This sample has around 75,000 clones; 90% occur once, and the top ten carry 5% to 6.5%. The J gene is TRBJ2-1, the V gene TRBV5-4, with D maybe TRBD2 (6 bases). The source of this sequence is a man aged 50 to 60 with acute or convalescent COVID-19. Sequences were obtained from peripheral blood. The CDR3 loop is CASSPGTYNEQFF. In DNA form, the CDR3 reads TGTGCCAGCAGCCCCGGGACTTACAATGAGCAGTTCTTC.